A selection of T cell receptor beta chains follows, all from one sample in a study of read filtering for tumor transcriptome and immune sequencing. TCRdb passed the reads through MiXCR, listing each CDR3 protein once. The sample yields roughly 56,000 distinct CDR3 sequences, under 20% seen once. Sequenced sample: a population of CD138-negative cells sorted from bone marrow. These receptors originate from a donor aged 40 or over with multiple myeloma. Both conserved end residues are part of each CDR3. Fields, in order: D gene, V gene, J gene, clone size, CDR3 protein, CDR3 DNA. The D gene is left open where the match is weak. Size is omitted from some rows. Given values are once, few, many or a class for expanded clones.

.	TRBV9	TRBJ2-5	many	CASIRTVKETQYF	TGTGCCAGCATAAGGACAGTTAAAGAGACCCAGTACTTC
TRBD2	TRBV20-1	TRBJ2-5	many	CSPGLAKETQYF	TGCAGTCCGGGACTAGCGAAAGAGACCCAGTACTTC
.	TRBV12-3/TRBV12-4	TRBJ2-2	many	CASRETTRGELFF	TGTGCCAGCAGGGAGACTACAAGAGGGGAGCTGTTTTTT
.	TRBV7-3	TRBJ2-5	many	CASSASSKETQYF	TGTGCCAGCAGCGCATCCTCCAAAGAGACCCAGTACTTC
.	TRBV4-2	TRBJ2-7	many	CASSQYLGPYEQYF	TGTGCCAGCAGCCAGTACCTAGGCCCCTACGAGCAGTACTTC
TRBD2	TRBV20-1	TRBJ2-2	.	CSATPGLAGGGELFF	TGCAGTGCCACCCCAGGACTAGCGGGGGGCGGGGAGCTGTTTTTT
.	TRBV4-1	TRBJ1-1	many	CASSQAPTLPGAEAFF	TGCGCCAGCAGCCAAGCACCTACCCTCCCAGGTGCTGAAGCTTTCTTT
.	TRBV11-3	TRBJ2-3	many	CASSSITDTQYF	TGTGCCAGCAGTTCGATCACAGATACGCAGTATTTT
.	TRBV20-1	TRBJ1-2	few	CSARESDYGYTF	TGCAGTGCTAGAGAGTCGGACTATGGCTACACCTTC
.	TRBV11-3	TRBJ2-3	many	CASSFGVAHQKADTQYF	TGTGCCAGCAGCTTTGGGGTAGCACACCAGAAGGCAGATACGCAGTATTTT
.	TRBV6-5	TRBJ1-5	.	CASRPPGGNQPQHF	TGTGCCAGCAGGCCCCCGGGCGGCAATCAGCCCCAGCATTTT
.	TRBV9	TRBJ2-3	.	CASRLGSKGSTDTQYF	TGTGCCAGCCGCCTCGGTAGTAAGGGTTCCACAGATACGCAGTATTTT
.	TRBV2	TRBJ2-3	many	CASSKSGITDTQYF	TGTGCCAGCTCGAAGTCCGGTATCACAGATACGCAGTATTTT
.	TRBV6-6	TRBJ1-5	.	CASTPPGQYSNQPQHF	TGTGCCAGCACCCCCCCGGGACAATATAGCAATCAGCCCCAGCATTTT
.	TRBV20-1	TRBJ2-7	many	CSFTGAGGTYEQYF	TGCAGCTTTACAGGGGCCGGGGGAACCTACGAGCAGTACTTC
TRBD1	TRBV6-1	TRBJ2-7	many	CASNLPGQINEQYF	TGTGCCAGCAATCTTCCGGGACAGATCAACGAGCAGTACTTC
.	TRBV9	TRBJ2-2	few	CASSGGANTGELFF	TGTGCCAGCAGCGGGGGGGCGAACACCGGGGAGCTGTTTTTT
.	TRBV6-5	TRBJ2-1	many	CARKTEDNEQFF	TGTGCCAGGAAGACTGAAGACAATGAGCAGTTCTTC
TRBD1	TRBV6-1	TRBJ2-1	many	CASSLGTVDEQFF	TGTGCCAGCAGCTTGGGGACAGTGGATGAGCAGTTCTTC
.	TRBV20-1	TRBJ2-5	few	CSVVAEETQYF	TGCAGTGTTGTAGCGGAAGAGACCCAGTACTTC
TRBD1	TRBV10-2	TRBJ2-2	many	CASTENRGHTGELFF	TGCGCCAGCACGGAGAACAGGGGGCACACCGGGGAGCTGTTTTTT
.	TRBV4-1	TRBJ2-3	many	CASSQIPPGADTDTQYF	TGCGCCAGCAGCCAAATCCCGCCGGGGGCGGACACAGATACGCAGTATTTT
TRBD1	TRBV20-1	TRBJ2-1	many	CSARGGQGTVNEQFF	TGCAGTGCTAGGGGGGGACAGGGGACAGTCAATGAGCAGTTCTTC
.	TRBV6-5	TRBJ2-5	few	CASSLVLQETQYF	TGTGCCAGCAGTTTGGTGCTCCAAGAGACCCAGTACTTC
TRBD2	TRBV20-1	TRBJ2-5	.	CSAGRVAGGKETQYF	TGCAGTGCTGGCAGGGTAGCGGGAGGAAAAGAGACCCAGTACTTC
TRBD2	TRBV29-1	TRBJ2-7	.	CSGPPPHSGKSAYEQYF	TGCAGCGGACCCCCCCCGCATAGCGGGAAATCGGCCTACGAGCAGTACTTC
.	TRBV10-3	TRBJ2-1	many	CAISQALQDNEQFF	TGTGCCATATCACAGGCCCTGCAAGACAATGAGCAGTTCTTC
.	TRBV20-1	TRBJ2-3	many	CSASVAVRTDTQYF	TGCAGTGCTAGCGTTGCGGTCCGGACTGATACGCAGTATTTT
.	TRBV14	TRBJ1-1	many	CASSQSGRTFVAFF	TGTGCCAGCAGCCAAAGCGGGCGGACCTTTGTAGCTTTCTTT
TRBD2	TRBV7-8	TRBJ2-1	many	CASSQSLAALGNEQFF	TGTGCCAGCAGCCAGAGCCTAGCGGCTCTCGGCAATGAGCAGTTCTTC
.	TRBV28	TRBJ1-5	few	CASRYPGTSNQPQHF	TGTGCCAGCAGGTACCCCGGGACATCCAATCAGCCCCAGCATTTT
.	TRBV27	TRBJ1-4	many	CASSADTNEKLFF	TGTGCCAGCAGCGCAGACACGAATGAAAAACTGTTTTTT
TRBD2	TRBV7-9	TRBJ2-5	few	CASSRLASGGKTQYF	TGTGCCAGCAGCCGGTTGGCTAGCGGGGGGAAGACCCAGTACTTC
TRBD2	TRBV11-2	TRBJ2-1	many	CASSLGRGLAGVILNEQFF	TGTGCCAGCAGCTTAGGGCGGGGACTAGCGGGGGTTATCCTCAATGAGCAGTTCTTC
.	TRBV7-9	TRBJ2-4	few	CASSLEGLAKNIQYF	TGTGCCAGCAGCTTAGAGGGTCTAGCCAAAAACATTCAGTACTTC
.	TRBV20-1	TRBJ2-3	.	CSASSGLTITDTQYF	TGCAGTGCTAGCTCTGGACTAACGATCACAGATACGCAGTATTTT
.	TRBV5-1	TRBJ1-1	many	CASRSNRGANTEAFF	TGCGCCAGCCGCTCTAATCGGGGTGCGAACACTGAAGCTTTCTTT
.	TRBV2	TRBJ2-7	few	CASRLGLPPYEQYF	TGTGCCAGCAGGTTGGGACTTCCACCCTACGAGCAGTACTTC
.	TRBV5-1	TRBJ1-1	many	CASSTRALNTEAFF	TGCGCCAGCAGCACCAGGGCCTTGAACACTGAAGCTTTCTTT
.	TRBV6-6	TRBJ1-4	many	CATNSGDNEKLFF	TGTGCCACTAACTCTGGGGATAATGAAAAACTGTTTTTT
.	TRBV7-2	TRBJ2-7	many	CASSLESGPSYEQYF	TGTGCCAGCAGCTTAGAATCAGGACCATCCTACGAGCAGTACTTC
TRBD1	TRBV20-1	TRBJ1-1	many	CSARDLDRVNTEAFF	TGCAGTGCTAGAGATCTGGACAGGGTAAACACTGAAGCTTTCTTT
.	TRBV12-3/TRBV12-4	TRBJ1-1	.	CASSPARFKTEAFF	TGTGCCAGCAGCCCAGCGAGGTTCAAGACTGAAGCTTTCTTT
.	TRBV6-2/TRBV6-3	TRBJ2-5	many	CASSYSGRSGPTQETQYF	TGTGCCAGCAGTTACTCGGGGCGGTCGGGCCCTACTCAAGAGACCCAGTACTTC
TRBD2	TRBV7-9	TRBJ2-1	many	CASSPGVAGDEQFF	TGTGCCAGCAGCCCCGGCGTAGCGGGAGATGAGCAGTTCTTC
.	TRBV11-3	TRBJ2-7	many	CASSLDRSRNEQYF	TGTGCCAGCAGCTTAGACAGGAGTCGGAACGAGCAGTACTTC
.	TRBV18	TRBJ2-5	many	CASSPPAEGTTQYF	TGTGCCAGCTCACCCCCGGCCGAGGGTACGACCCAGTACTTC
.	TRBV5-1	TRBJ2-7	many	CASSLDSSSPYEQYF	TGCGCCAGCAGCTTGGACAGCAGCAGCCCCTACGAGCAGTACTTC